This T cell receptor beta chain was sequenced during a study of early T cells in non-severe SARS-CoV-2 infection. Overall study findings and caveats: Missing private and CD4 specificities, VDJdb matching favored anti-spike CD8 responses.

This clonotype was picked up many times. Its antigen is unknown. A single record per CDR3 protein comes from TCRdb applying MiXCR to the 5' RACE reads. In the table there are around 57,000 distinct CDR3 sequences, roughly 10% of which are singletons. The sample consisted of whole blood. This TCR was recovered from an adult who was a healthcare worker with PCR-confirmed SARS-CoV-2 infection or an uninfected control (not recorded which).

CDR3 in amino acids: CASSQGWGIRDSPLHF. The DNA for the CDR3 is TGCGCCAGCAGCCAAGGATGGGGGATCCGCGATTCACCCCTCCACTTT. This chain joins TRBV4-1 and TRBJ1-6; the D gene is possibly TRBD1 (5 bases). The CDR3 totals 16 residues. CDR1 MGHRA and CDR2 YSYEKL come from the germline V gene. V was pared by 1 base and J by 8 bases, with 15 bases between.